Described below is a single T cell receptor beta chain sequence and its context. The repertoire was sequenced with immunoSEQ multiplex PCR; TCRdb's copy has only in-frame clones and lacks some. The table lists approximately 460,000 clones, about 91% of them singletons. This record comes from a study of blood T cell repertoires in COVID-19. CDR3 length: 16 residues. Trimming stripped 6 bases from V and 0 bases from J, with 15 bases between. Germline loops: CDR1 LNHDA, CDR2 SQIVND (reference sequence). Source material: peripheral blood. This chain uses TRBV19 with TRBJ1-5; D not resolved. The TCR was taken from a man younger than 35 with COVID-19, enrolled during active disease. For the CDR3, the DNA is TGTGCCAGTAGAGACGAGCCGGGAAATAGCAATCAGCCCCAGCATTTT. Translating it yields CASRDEPGNSNQPQHF.